The rows below give T cell receptor beta chains drawn from one sample of a study of coeliac disease. Here immunoSEQ multiplex PCR was the method, and the copy in TCRdb shows in-frame clones only, minus some. Here the sample spans approximately 4,000 clones, approximately 58% being singletons. The sample was lymphocytes from the gut lamina propria. These receptors were obtained from a man aged 70 or older without celiac disease. Both conserved end residues are part of each CDR3. The order of the fields is D gene, clone size, V gene, J gene, CDR3 protein, CDR3 DNA. The D gene is left open where the match is weak. Rows give clone size only sometimes, using once, few, many, or a class for an expanded clone.

.	.	TRBV25-1	TRBJ2-1	CASRFGGSSYNEQFF	TGTGCCAGCAGGTTTGGCGGTAGCTCCTACAATGAGCAGTTCTTC
TRBD2	.	TRBV29-1	TRBJ2-3	CSVVGGRRAGGYPSTDTQYF	TGCAGCGTCGTCGGGGGGCGCAGAGCGGGGGGGTACCCTAGCACAGATACGCAGTATTTT
.	.	TRBV5-4	TRBJ2-5	CASSPGHSQETQYF	TGTGCCAGCAGCCCCGGACACAGCCAAGAGACCCAGTACTTC
TRBD1	.	TRBV28	TRBJ1-4	CASSSSDRAGEKLFF	TGTGCCAGCAGTTCCTCGGACAGGGCGGGTGAAAAACTGTTTTTT
TRBD1	few	TRBV28	TRBJ2-7	CASSSPTGQGIYEQYF	TGTGCCAGCAGTTCACCAACCGGACAGGGGATTTACGAGCAGTACTTC
TRBD2	.	TRBV4-2	TRBJ2-3	CASTRTASGFDTQYF	TGTGCCAGCACCCGGACCGCTAGCGGATTCGATACGCAGTATTTT
.	.	TRBV28	TRBJ2-1	CASSPGGYNEQFF	TGTGCCAGCAGCCCCGGGGGCTACAATGAGCAGTTCTTC
TRBD2	once	TRBV6-5	TRBJ2-1	CASSYYGTSSSNEQFF	TGTGCCAGCAGTTACTATGGGACTAGCAGCTCCAATGAGCAGTTCTTC
.	.	TRBV6-5	TRBJ1-6	CASSYAGAGNSPLHF	TGTGCCAGCAGTTACGCGGGGGCTGGTAATTCACCCCTCCACTTT
TRBD2	.	TRBV10-1	TRBJ2-1	CASSESLLAGGPQEQFF	TGCGCCAGCAGTGAGTCTCTACTAGCGGGGGGGCCTCAGGAGCAGTTCTTC
TRBD2	.	TRBV5-4	TRBJ2-3	CASSRTRGGHQDTQYF	TGTGCCAGCAGCAGAACGCGGGGGGGCCATCAAGATACGCAGTATTTT
TRBD1	.	TRBV7-2	TRBJ2-7	CASRIGQGSYEQYF	TGTGCCAGCAGGATAGGACAGGGCTCATACGAGCAGTACTTC
TRBD2	.	TRBV7-9	TRBJ2-1	CASSPSGEHNEQFF	TGTGCCAGCAGCCCCAGCGGGGAACACAATGAGCAGTTCTTC
TRBD2	.	TRBV2	TRBJ2-5	CASSEGLVRREETQYF	TGTGCCAGCAGTGAGGGACTAGTGAGGAGGGAAGAGACCCAGTACTTC